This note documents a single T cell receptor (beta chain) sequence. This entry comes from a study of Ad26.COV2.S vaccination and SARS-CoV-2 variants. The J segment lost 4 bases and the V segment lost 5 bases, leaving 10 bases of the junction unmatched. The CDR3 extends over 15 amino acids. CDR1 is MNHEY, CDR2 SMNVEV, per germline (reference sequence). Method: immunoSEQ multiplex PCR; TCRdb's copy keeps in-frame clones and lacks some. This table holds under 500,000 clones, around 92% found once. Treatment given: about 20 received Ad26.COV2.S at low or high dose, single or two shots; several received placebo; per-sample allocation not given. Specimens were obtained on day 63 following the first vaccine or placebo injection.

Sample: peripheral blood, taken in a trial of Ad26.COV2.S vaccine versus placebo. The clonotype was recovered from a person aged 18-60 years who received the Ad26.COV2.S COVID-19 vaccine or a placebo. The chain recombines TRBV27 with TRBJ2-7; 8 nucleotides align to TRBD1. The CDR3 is CASSATGGRVYEQYF. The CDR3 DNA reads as TGTGCCAGCAGTGCCACAGGGGGGCGAGTTTACGAGCAGTACTTC.